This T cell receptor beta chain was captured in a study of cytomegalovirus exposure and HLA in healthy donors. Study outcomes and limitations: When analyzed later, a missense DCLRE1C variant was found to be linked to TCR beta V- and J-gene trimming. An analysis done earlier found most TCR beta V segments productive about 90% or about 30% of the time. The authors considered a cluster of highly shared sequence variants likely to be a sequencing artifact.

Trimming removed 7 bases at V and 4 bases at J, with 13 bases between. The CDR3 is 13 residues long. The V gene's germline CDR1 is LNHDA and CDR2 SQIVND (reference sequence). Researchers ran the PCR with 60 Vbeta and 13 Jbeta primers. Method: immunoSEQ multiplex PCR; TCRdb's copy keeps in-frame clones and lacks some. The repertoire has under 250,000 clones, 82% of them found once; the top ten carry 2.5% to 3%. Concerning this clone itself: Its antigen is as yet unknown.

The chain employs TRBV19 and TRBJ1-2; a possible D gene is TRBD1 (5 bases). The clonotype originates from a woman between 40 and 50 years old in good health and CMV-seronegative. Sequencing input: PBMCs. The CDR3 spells CASNGGPTYGYTF. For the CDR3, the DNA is TGTGCCAGTAACGGGGGACCCACCTATGGCTACACCTTC.